This is a list of T cell receptor beta chains from one sample in a study of T-cell memory formation after mild COVID-19. Each CDR3 protein is one row after TCRdb ran MiXCR on the 5' RACE reads. The profile covers about 430,000 distinct CDR3 sequences, with 20% to 25% appearing a single time and around 9.5% taken by the ten largest. The sequencing sample was made of PBMCs or a T cell subset sorted from them (not recorded which). These receptors all stem from an adult woman who had mild COVID-19 (a few samples of this study predate the infection). Cell type and time point are not known. The conserved cysteine and the conserved F or W are not part of the CDR3 here.

TRBJ2-1 | TRBV4-3 | ASSHRDRLRDEQF
TRBJ2-7 | TRBV27 | ASSLEWEQY
TRBJ1-3 | TRBV4-2 | ASSPRLTARGSGNTIY
TRBJ1-1 | TRBV6-1 | ASRGRVGSPFGNTEAL
TRBJ1-2 | TRBV5-1 | ASSLVAGYYGYT
TRBJ2-1 | TRBV7-2 | ASSLVRDIGSEQF
TRBJ2-7 | TRBV28 | ASSSPTLPYEQY
TRBJ2-5 | TRBV14 | ASSYTELAGVGSETQY
TRBJ1-2 | TRBV11-3 | ASSARTGGGNYGYT
TRBJ2-2 | TRBV7-9 | ASSFAGDLTGELF
TRBJ2-2 | TRBV5-6 | ASSSPGGVNTGELF
TRBJ1-2 | TRBV4-3 | ASSQTLGTPWGYT
TRBJ1-1 | TRBV29-1 | SVSEINTEAF
TRBJ1-1 | TRBV7-9 | ASSTIPNTEAF
TRBJ1-2 | TRBV5-1 | ASGEGAFDYGYT
TRBJ2-2 | TRBV4-2 | ASSQAATGTVNTGELF
TRBJ1-1 | TRBV11-2 | ASSHAGAQNTEAF
TRBJ2-3 | TRBV12-3/TRBV12-4 | ASSRLWGVITDTQY
TRBJ2-4 | TRBV5-6 | ASNLDWEAGIQY
TRBJ1-2 | TRBV6-5 | ASSPSGTGGRYGYT
TRBJ2-2 | TRBV24-1 | ATSDSTAYTGELF
TRBJ2-7 | TRBV5-1 | ASSLARGSSYEQY
TRBJ2-7 | TRBV15 | ATSVGGEQY
TRBJ2-7 | TRBV10-3 | AISDNQGSGYEQY
TRBJ2-1 | TRBV29-1 | SVDKAGQNEQF
TRBJ1-2 | TRBV7-3 | ASSTLQGDGYT
TRBJ1-2 | TRBV29-1 | SVNDRNYGYT
TRBJ1-5 | TRBV6-1 | ASSENRQGLGQPQH
TRBJ2-1 | TRBV29-1 | SVVQGVNEQF
TRBJ1-2 | TRBV5-4 | ASSDWRQGGDYGYT
TRBJ2-3 | TRBV7-3 | ASSLFAASLAGGQDTQY
TRBJ2-1 | TRBV5-4 | ASSFTRGTSVEQF
TRBJ2-3 | TRBV18 | ASSPGLAGGGRVDTQY
TRBJ1-3 | TRBV6-6 | ASSSTGAGNTIY
TRBJ2-7 | TRBV4-1 | ASSQGQGTHYEQY
TRBJ1-6 | TRBV20-1 | SATGSSYNSPLH
TRBJ2-1 | TRBV9 | ASSAERGSLDEQF
TRBJ2-5 | TRBV3-1 | ASSRDLQETQY
TRBJ2-1 | TRBV7-7 | ASTEQF
TRBJ2-7 | TRBV13 | ASSPRIAGDRDEQY
TRBJ2-2 | TRBV11-2 | ASSLGGTNTGELF
TRBJ2-7 | TRBV7-9 | ASSLATVSSYEQY
TRBJ2-3 | TRBV4-2 | ASSRRIAGLAGGYADTQY